Sequencing of this T cell receptor beta chain was carried out in a study of cytomegalovirus exposure and HLA in healthy donors. Whole-study context: Earlier sequencing of 150 million to 200 million T cells yielded 100 million to 120 million unique TCR beta sequences.

Comment on this clone: Antigen specificity is unknown.

Study results and caveats: Within the data, a cluster of highly shared sequence variants was likely a sequencing artifact. Productive status was seen about 87% or about 30% of the time for most TCR beta V segments in an earlier analysis. Donor immune exposure was known only as CMV serostatus.

PCR involved 60 Vbeta and 13 Jbeta primers. The data were produced by immunoSEQ multiplex PCR, yet TCRdb's version contains in-frame clones alone and is incomplete. The repertoire holds roughly 140,000 clones, with 65% to 85% as singletons. Per germline, CDR1 SSHAT and CDR2 FNYEAQ (reference sequence). The junction had 3 bases not matched to a gene; V was cut back by 5 bases and J by 4 bases. The CDR3 consists of 13 residues. The chain uses TRBV7-7 and TRBJ2-3; TRBD2 matches at 7 bases. The source material was PBMCs. The clonotype was recovered from a middle-aged woman in good health and CMV-seropositive. The CDR3 DNA reads TGTGCCAGCAGCGCGGGGGTGCCAGATACGCAGTATTTT. This encodes CASSAGVPDTQYF.